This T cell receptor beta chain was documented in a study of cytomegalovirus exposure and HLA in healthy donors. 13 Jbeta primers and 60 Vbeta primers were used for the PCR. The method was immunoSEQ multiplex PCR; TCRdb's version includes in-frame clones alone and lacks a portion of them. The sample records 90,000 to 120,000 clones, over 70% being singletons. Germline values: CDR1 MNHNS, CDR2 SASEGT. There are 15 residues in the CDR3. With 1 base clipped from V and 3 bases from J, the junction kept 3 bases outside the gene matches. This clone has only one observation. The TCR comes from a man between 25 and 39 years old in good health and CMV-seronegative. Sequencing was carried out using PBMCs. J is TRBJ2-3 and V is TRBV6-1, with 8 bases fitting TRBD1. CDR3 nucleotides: TGTGCCAGCAGTGAAGGCAGGGGGCTGACAGATACGCAGTATTTT. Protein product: CASSEGRGLTDTQYF.